The clone carrying this T cell receptor (beta chain) showed up just once. The antigen is undetermined. A much more abundant neighbour one base away suggests this may be a read error. TCRdb reprocessed the 5' RACE reads with MiXCR, giving one entry per CDR3 protein. This table has some 600,000 distinct CDR3 sequences, more than 9% appearing once. The sample belongs to a study of T cells after yellow fever vaccination. Points from the study as a whole: Across the CD4 and CD8 compartments, a small share of clonotypes was present in both. Weaker overall was a secondary response that nonetheless peaked faster, on day 5 versus 15.

Sequenced material: PBMCs, taken on the day of the yellow fever booster vaccination. This receptor was obtained from a man aged 25-45 years who received the YFV17D yellow fever vaccine.

Here the CDR3 reads CCARGGVSAPYQETQYF. The CDR3 bases are TGCTGTGCTAGAGGGGGGGTTAGCGCCCCGTACCAAGAGACCCAGTACTTC. The chain couples TRBV20-1 to TRBJ2-5; D is perhaps TRBD2 (7 bases). The CDR3 covers 17 residues. Germline CDR1 reads DFQATT; CDR2 reads SNEGSKA (reference sequence).